This TCR beta chain is from a study of human T cells and chemical hapten exposure. Study-level information: There were weekly diphenylcyclopropenone doses to the scalp for patients throughout the approximately 24-week study. How much TCR each sample yielded varied, mostly because pooled library volumes differed slightly. Whole-study findings and limits: Patch test scores rose with PT1 expanded TCR counts, a positive correlation. Versus controls, expanded TCRs had significantly more large CDR3 similarity clusters.

TCRdb used MiXCR to reprocess the RACE reads, holding one entry per CDR3 protein. The table lists 45,000 to 60,000 distinct CDR3 sequences, approximately 8.6% of them singletons. The V and J ends lost 5 bases and 10 bases, in that order; junction bases with no gene match: 7. Germline V lookup: CDR1 SGHVS, CDR2 FNYEAQ. The CDR3 is 14 amino acids. In its sample, this clonotype was seen a few times. What it recognizes is unknown. Time point noted: patch test 1, 2 weeks after DPC sensitization. Treatment indicated: therapeutic diphenylcyclopropenone sensitization with weekly scalp DPC. The sequenced sample was whole blood, obtained in connection with sensitization to the hapten diphenylcyclopropenone (DPC). This receptor was taken from a middle-aged woman with alopecia areata. Some clones in this sample may be carry-over from other donors' samples. The chain uses TRBV7-6 and TRBJ2-5, with 13 bases matching TRBD2. Here the CDR3 reads CASSTTSGGASQYF. The DNA for the CDR3 is TGTGCCAGCAGCACTACTAGCGGGGGGGCGAGCCAGTACTTC.